A selection of T cell receptor beta chains follows, all from one sample in a study of Graves' ophthalmopathy and Graves' hyperthyroidism. Via MiXCR, TCRdb re-called the multiplex PCR reads, giving one row per CDR3 protein. This table holds almost 750,000 distinct CDR3 sequences, 40% found once. The sequenced sample consisted of peripheral blood. The receptors stem from an adult man with Graves' ophthalmopathy. Each CDR3 is given with its conserved first and last residue. Fields, in order: V gene, J gene, D gene, clone size, CDR3 DNA, CDR3 protein. A D gene is named only where the DNA matches it firmly. Where a row states a size, it is once, few, many or the class of an expanded clone; other rows omit it.

>TRBV3-1|TRBJ2-7|-|-
TGTGCCAGCAGCCAGGGGACTTATCCTTACGAGCAGTACTTC
CASSQGTYPYEQYF
>TRBV6-1|TRBJ1-2|-|-
TGTGCCAGCAGTGAAGCTCTGTACGGAGGAACCTACACCTTC
CASSEALYGGTYTF
>TRBV7-9|TRBJ1-2|-|-
TGTGCCAGCAGCTCCCAAAATGGGTTGGGCTACACCTTC
CASSSQNGLGYTF
>TRBV5-5|TRBJ2-7|TRBD2|-
TGTGCCAGCAGCGGCCGGACTAGCGGGGGAACCTACGAGCAGTACTTC
CASSGRTSGGTYEQYF
>TRBV20-1|TRBJ1-2|-|many
TGCAGTGCTAAACCGGGTAACTATGGCTACACCTTC
CSAKPGNYGYTF
>TRBV25-1|TRBJ2-3|-|-
TGTGCCAGCAGTGAATGGGTCAGCACAGATACGCAGTATTTT
CASSEWVSTDTQYF
>TRBV24-1|TRBJ2-7|-|many
TGTGCCACCAGTGATACGGGGGGCGACGAGCAGTACTTC
CATSDTGGDEQYF
>TRBV11-2|TRBJ2-1|-|-
TGTGCCAGCACCGATCTCCTAGCAGCTGAGCAGTTCTTC
CASTDLLAAEQFF
>TRBV12-3/TRBV12-4|TRBJ2-6|-|-
TGTGCCAGCAGTTCATTCGGGGGAAACACTGGGGCCAACGTCCTGACTTTC
CASSSFGGNTGANVLTF
>TRBV12-3/TRBV12-4|TRBJ1-1|TRBD1|many
TGTGCCAGCAGACGGGACAGGGAAGCTTTCTTT
CASRRDREAFF
>TRBV9|TRBJ1-3|TRBD1|many
TGTGCCAGCGCTCGACAGGGGAACTCTGGAAACACCATATATTTT
CASARQGNSGNTIYF
>TRBV7-8|TRBJ2-7|-|many
TGTGCCAGCAGCGCCCCCGGGACGGTAAACGAGCAGTACTTC
CASSAPGTVNEQYF
>TRBV25-1|TRBJ1-3|-|-
TGTGCCAGCAGCCCCAGTGGGGGACCCCCTGGAAACACCATATATTTT
CASSPSGGPPGNTIYF